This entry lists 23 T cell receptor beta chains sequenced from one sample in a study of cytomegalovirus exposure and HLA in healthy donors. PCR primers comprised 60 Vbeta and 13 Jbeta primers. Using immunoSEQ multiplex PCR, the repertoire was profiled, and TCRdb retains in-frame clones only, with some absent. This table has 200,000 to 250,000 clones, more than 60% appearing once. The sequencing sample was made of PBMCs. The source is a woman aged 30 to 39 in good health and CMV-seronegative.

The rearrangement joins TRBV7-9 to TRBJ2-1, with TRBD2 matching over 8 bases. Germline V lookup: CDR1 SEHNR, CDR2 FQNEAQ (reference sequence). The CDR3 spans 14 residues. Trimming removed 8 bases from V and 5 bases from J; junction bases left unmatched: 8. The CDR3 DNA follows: TGTGCCAGCGAGAAGAGCGGGGGAGACAATGAGCAGTTCTTC. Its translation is CASEKSGGDNEQFF.

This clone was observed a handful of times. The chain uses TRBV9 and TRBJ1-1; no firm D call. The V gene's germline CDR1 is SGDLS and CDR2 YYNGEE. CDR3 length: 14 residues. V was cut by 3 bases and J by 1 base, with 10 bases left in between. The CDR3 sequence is CASSGVSQNTEAFF. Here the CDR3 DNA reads TGTGCCAGCAGCGGAGTGTCTCAGAACACTGAAGCTTTCTTT.

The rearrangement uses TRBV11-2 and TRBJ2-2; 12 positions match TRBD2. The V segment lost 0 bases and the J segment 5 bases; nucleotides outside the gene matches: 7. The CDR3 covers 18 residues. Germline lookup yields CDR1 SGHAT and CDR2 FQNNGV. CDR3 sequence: CASSLESLAGGLTGELFF. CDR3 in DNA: TGTGCCAGCAGCTTAGAAAGCCTAGCGGGAGGGCTAACCGGGGAGCTGTTTTTT.

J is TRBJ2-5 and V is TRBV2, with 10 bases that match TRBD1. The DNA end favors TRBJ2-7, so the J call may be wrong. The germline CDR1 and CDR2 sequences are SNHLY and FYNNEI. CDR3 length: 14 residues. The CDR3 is CASSPRDRGYEQYF. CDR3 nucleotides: TGTGCCAGCAGTCCCCGGGACAGGGGTTACGAGCAGTACTTC.

The chain's CDR3 is CASSLWVGGGNYGYTF. The CDR3 nucleotides are TGTGCCAGCAGCTTATGGGTTGGGGGCGGAAACTATGGCTACACCTTC. This chain joins TRBV11-2 and TRBJ1-2; perhaps TRBD1 as D (6 bases). V was clipped by 2 bases and J by 2 bases, with 15 bases between them. In germline, CDR1 is SGHAT, CDR2 FQNNGV. The CDR3 length is 16 residues.

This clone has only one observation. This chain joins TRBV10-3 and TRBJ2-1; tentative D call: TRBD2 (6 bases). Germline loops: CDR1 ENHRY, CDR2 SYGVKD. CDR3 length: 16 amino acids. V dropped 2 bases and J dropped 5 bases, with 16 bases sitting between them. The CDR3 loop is CAISEEGGAPNNEQFF. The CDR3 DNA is TGTGCCATCAGTGAGGAGGGCGGGGCCCCCAACAATGAGCAGTTCTTC.

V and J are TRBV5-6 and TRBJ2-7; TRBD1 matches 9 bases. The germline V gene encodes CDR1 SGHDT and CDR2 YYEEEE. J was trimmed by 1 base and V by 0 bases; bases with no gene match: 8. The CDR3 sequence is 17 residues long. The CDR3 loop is CASSLAGGTGLSYEQYF. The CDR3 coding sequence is TGTGCCAGCAGCTTGGCTGGAGGGACAGGGCTTTCCTACGAGCAGTACTTC.

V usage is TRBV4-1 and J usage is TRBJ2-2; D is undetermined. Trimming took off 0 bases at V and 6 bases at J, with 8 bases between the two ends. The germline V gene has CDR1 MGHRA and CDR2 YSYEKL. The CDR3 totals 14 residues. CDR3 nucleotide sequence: TGCGCCAGCAGCCAAGATAGCCCCGCCGGGGAGCTGTTTTTT. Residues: CASSQDSPAGELFF.

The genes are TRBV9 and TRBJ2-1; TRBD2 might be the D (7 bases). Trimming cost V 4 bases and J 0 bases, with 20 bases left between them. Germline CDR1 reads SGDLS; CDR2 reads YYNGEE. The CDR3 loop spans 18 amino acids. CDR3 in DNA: TGTGCCAGCAGCACTCAAAGGGGGAGGGCCGCCTCCTACAATGAGCAGTTCTTC. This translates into CASSTQRGRAASYNEQFF.

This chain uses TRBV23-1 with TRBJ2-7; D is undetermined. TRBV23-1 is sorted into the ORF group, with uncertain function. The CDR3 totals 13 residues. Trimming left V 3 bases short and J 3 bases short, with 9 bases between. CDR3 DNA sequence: TGCGCCAGCAGTCATGGTCTAGACTACGAGCAGTACTTC. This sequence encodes CASSHGLDYEQYF.

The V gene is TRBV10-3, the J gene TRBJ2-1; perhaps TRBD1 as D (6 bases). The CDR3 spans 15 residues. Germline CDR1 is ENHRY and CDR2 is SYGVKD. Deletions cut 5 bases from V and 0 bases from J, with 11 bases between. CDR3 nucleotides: TGTGCCATCAGTCCAGGGGAGAGCTCCTACAATGAGCAGTTCTTC. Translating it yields CAISPGESSYNEQFF.

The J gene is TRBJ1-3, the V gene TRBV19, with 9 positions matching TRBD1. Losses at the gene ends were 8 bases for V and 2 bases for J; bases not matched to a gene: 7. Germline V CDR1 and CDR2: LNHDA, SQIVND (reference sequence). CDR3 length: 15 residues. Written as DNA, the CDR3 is TGTGCCAGTGTATTAGGGACAGGGCCTGGAAACACCATATATTTT. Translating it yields CASVLGTGPGNTIYF.

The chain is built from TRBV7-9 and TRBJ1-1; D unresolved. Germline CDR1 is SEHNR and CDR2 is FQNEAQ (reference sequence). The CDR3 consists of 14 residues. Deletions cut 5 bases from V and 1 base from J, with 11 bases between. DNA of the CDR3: TGTGCCAGCAGCGAGGAGGTGGGGAACACTGAAGCTTTCTTT. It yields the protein CASSEEVGNTEAFF.

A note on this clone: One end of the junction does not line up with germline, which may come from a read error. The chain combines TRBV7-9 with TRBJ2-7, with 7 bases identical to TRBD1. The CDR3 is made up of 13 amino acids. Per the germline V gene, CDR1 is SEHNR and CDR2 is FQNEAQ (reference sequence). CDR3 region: CSSSLGQAYEQYF. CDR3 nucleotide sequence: TGTTCCAGCAGCTTAGGACAGGCCTACGAGCAGTACTTC.

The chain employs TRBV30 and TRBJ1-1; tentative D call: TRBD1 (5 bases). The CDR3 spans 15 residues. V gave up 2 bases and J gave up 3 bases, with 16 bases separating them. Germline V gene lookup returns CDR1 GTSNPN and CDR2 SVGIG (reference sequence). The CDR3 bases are TGTGCCTGGAGTATGCAGGGAAAAGGGTACACTGAAGCTTTCTTT. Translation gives CAWSMQGKGYTEAFF.

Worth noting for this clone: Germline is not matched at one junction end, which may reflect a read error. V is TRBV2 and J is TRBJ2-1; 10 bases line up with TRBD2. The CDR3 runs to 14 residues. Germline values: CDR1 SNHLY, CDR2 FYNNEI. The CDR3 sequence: CASSEGLASNGQFF. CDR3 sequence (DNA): TGTGCCAGCAGTGAGGGACTAGCGTCCAATGGGCAGTTCTTC.

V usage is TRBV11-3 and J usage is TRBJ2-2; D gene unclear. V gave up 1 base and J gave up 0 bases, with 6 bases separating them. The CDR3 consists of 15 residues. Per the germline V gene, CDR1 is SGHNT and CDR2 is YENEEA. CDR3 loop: CASSLGLANTGELFF. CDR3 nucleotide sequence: TGTGCCAGCAGCTTAGGCCTAGCGAACACCGGGGAGCTGTTTTTT.

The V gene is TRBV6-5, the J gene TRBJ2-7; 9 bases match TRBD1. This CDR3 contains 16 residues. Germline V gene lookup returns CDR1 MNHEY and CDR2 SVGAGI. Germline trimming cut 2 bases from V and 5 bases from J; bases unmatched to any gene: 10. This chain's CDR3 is CASSYGSWGQGDEQYF. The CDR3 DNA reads TGTGCCAGCAGTTACGGCTCGTGGGGACAGGGTGACGAGCAGTACTTC.

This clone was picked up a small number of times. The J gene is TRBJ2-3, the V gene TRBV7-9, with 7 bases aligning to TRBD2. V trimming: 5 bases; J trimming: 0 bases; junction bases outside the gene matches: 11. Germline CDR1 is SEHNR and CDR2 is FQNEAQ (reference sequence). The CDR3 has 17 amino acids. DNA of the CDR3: TGTGCCAGCAGCCGAACCTGGGGAGGGGAAAGCACAGATACGCAGTATTTT. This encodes CASSRTWGGESTDTQYF.

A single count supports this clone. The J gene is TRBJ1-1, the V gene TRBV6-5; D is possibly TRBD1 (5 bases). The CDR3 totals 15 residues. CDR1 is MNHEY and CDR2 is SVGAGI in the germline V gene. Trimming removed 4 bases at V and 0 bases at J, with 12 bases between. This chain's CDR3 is CASSSRDRLNTEAFF. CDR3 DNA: TGTGCCAGCAGTTCTCGAGACAGACTGAACACTGAAGCTTTCTTT.

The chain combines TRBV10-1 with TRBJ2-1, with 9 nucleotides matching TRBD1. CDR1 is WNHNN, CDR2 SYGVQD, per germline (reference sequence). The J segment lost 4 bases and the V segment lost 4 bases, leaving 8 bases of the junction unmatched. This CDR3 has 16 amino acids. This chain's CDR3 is CASSGYQGQGYNEQFF. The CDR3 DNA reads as TGCGCCAGCAGTGGCTACCAAGGACAGGGGTACAATGAGCAGTTCTTC.

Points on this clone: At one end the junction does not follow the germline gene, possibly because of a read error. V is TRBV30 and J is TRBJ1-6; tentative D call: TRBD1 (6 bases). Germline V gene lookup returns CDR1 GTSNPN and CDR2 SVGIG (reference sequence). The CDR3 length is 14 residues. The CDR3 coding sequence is TGTGACTGGAGTCGAACAGGGCATAATTCACCCCTCCACTTT. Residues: CDWSRTGHNSPLHF.

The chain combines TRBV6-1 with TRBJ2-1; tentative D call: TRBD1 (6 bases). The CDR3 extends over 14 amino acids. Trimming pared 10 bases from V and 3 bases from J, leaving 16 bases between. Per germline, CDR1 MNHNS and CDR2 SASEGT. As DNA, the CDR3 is TGTGCCACCGCGGTAATGGGACACTACAATGAGCAGTTCTTC. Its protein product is CATAVMGHYNEQFF.